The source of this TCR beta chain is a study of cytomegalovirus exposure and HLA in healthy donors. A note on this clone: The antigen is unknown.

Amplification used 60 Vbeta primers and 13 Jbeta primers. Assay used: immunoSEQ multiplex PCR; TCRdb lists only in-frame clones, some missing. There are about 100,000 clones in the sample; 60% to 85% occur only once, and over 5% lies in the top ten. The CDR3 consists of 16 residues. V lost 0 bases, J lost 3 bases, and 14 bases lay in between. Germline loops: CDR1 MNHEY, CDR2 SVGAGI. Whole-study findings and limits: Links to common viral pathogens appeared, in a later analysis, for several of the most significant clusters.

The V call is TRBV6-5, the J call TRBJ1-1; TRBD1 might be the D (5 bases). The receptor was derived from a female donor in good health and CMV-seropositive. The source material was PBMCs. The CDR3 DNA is TGTGCCAGCAGTTACTCGTTGGATCGGGGGGACACTGAAGCTTTCTTT. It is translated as CASSYSLDRGDTEAFF.